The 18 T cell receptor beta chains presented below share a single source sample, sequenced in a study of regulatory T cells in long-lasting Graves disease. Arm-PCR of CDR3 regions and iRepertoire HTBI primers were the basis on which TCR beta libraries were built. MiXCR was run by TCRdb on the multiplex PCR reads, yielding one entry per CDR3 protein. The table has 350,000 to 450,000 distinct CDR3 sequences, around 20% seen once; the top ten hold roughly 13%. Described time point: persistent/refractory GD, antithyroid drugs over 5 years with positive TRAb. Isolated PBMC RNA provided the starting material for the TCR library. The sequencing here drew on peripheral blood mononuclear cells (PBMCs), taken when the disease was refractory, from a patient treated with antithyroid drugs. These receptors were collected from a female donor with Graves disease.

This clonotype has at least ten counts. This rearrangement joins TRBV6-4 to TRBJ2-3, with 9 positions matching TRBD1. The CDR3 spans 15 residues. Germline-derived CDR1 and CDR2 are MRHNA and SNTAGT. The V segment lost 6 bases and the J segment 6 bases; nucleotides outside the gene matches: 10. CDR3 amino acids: CASSKQGAASDTQYF. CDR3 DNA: TGTGCCAGCAGCAAACAGGGGGCTGCGTCGGATACGCAGTATTTT.

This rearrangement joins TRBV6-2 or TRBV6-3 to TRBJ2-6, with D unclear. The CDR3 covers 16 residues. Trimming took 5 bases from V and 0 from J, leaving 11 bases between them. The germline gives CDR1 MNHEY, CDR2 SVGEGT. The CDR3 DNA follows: TGTGCCAGCAGTGAGCCAGGTAGCTCTGGGGCCAACGTCCTGACTTTC. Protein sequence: CASSEPGSSGANVLTF.

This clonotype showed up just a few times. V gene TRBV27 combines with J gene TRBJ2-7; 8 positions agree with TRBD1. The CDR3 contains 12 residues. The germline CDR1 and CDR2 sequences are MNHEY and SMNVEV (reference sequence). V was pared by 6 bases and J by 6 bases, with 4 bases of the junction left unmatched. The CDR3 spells CASRDRATEQYF. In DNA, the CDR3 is TGTGCCAGCAGGGACAGGGCGACCGAGCAGTACTTC.

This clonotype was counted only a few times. Written as DNA, the CDR3 is TGTGCCAGCAGTTTGGGACGGTTCGCTAATGAAAAACTGTTTTTT. It specifies CASSLGRFANEKLFF. The chain couples TRBV6-2 or TRBV6-3 to TRBJ1-4; possible D gene TRBD1, 5 bases. The V end lost 4 bases, the J end lost 3 bases, and 12 bases lay between the germline ends. Germline V gene data show CDR1 as MNHEY and CDR2 as SVGEGT. There are 15 residues in the CDR3.

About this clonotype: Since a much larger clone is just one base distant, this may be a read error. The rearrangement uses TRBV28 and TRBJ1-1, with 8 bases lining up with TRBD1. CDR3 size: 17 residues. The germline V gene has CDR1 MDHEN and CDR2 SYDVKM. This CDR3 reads CTSSPYKDRERNTEAFF. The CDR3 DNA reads TGTACCAGCAGTCCCTACAAGGACAGGGAACGGAACACTGAAGCTTTCTTT.

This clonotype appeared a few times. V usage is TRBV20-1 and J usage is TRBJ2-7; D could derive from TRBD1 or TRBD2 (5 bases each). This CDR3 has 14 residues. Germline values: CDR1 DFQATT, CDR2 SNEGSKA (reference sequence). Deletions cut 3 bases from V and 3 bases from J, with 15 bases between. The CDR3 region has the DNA TGCAGTGCTAGCCGGGACCCTTCCTACTACGAGCAGTACTTC. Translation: CSASRDPSYYEQYF.

CDR3 in DNA: TGTGCCAGCAGCACACAGGGCCCAGACACTGAAGCTTTCTTT. This gives the protein CASSTQGPDTEAFF. The rearrangement uses TRBV7-9 and TRBJ1-1; D perhaps matches TRBD1 (6 bases). There are 14 residues in the CDR3. Germline V lookup: CDR1 SEHNR, CDR2 FQNEAQ (reference sequence). The V gene lost 5 bases and the J gene lost 3 bases, with 13 bases spanning the gap.

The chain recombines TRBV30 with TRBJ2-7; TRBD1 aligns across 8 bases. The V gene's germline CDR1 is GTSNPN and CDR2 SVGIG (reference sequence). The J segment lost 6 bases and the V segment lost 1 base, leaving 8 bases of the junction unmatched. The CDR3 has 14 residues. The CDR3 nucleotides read TGTGCCTGGAGTGCCAGGAGACAGGGGAGCGAGCAGTACTTC. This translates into CAWSARRQGSEQYF.

CDR3 DNA: TGTGCCAGTAGTACGGGACTAGCGGGAGCATTCCAGTTCTTC. It translates to CASSTGLAGAFQFF. V and J are TRBV19 and TRBJ2-1; 14 bases align to TRBD2. The V segment lost 4 bases and the J segment 13 bases; nucleotides outside the gene matches: 6. The germline CDR1 and CDR2 sequences are LNHDA and SQIVND (reference sequence). The CDR3 has 14 amino acids.

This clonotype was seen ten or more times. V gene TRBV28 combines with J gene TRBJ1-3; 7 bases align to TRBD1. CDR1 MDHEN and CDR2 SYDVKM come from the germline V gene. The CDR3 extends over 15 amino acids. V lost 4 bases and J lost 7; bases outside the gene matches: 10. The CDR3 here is CASSYAGTAANTIYF. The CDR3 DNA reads TGTGCCAGCAGTTACGCCGGGACAGCGGCGAACACCATATATTTT.

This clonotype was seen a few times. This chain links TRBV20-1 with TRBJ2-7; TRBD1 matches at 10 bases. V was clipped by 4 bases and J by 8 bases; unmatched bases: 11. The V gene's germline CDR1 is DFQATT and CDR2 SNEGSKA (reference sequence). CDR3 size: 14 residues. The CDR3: CSATHPGQGSQQYF. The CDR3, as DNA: TGCAGTGCTACCCATCCGGGACAGGGGAGTCAGCAGTACTTC.

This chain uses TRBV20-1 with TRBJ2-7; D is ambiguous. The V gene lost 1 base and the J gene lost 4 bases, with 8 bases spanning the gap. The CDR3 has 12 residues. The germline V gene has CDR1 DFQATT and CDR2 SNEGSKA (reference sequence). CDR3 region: CSARVPQYEQYF. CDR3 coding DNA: TGCAGTGCTAGAGTTCCCCAATACGAGCAGTACTTC.

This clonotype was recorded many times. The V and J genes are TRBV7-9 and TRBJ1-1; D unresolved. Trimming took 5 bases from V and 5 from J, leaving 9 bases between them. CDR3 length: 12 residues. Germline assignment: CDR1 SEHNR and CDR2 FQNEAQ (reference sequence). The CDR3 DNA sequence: TGTGCCAGCAGCCAAACGGGTACTGAAGCTTTCTTT. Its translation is CASSQTGTEAFF. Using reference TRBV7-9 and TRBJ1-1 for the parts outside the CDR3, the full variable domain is DTGVSQNPRHKITKRGQNVTFRCDPISEHNRLYWYRQTLGQGPEFLTYFQNEAQLEKSRLLSDRFSAERPKGSFSTLEIQRTEQGDSAMYLCASSQTGTEAFFGQGTRLTVV.

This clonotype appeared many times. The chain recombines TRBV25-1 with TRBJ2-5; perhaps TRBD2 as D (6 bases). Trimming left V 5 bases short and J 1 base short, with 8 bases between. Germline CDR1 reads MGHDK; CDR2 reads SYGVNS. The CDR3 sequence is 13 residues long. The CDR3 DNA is TGTGCCAGCAGTCAGACTAGCCAAGAGACCCAGTACTTC. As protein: CASSQTSQETQYF.

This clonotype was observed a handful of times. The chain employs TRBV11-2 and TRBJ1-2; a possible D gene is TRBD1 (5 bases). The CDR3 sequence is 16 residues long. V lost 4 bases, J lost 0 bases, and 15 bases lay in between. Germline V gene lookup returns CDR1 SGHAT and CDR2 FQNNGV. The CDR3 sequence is CASSSPRVTANYGYTF. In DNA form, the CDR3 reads TGTGCCAGCAGCTCCCCCCGGGTGACAGCTAACTATGGCTACACCTTC.

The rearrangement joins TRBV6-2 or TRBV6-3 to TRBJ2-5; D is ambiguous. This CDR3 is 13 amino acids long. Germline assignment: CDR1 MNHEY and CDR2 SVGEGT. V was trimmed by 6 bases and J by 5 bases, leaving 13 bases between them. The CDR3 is CASRTVGSETQYF. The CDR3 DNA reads TGTGCCAGCAGAACAGTGGGTTCGGAGACCCAGTACTTC.

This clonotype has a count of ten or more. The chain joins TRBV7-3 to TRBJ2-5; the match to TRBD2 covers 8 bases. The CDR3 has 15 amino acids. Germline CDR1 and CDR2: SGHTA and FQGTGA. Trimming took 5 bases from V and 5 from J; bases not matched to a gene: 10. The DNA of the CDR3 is TGTGCCAGCAGCCCACGGGGACTAGGTTTGGAGACCCAGTACTTC. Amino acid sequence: CASSPRGLGLETQYF.

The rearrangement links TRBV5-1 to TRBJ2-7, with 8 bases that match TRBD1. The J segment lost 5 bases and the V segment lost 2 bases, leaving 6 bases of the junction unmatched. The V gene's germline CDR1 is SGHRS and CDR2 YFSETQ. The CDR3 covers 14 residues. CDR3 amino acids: CASSFGQGANEQYF. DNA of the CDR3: TGCGCCAGCAGCTTCGGGCAGGGGGCGAACGAGCAGTACTTC.